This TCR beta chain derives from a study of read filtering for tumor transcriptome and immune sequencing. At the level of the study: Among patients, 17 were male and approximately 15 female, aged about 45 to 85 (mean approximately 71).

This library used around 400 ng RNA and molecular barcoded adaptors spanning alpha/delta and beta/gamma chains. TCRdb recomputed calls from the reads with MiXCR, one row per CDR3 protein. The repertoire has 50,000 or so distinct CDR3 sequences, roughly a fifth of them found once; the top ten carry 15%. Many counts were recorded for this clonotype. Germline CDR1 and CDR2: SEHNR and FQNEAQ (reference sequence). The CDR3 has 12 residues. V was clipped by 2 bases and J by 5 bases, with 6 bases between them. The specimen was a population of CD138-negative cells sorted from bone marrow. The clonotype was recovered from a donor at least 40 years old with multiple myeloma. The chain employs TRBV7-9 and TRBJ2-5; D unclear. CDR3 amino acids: CASSLPPETQYF. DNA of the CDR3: TGTGCCAGCAGCTTACCTCCGGAGACCCAGTACTTC.